This TCR beta chain was identified in a study of blood T cell repertoires in COVID-19 (dated by TCRdb to 2020 to 2021). The study in broad terms: The collaborator samples originated in the United States, Italy and Spain and spanned the acute and convalescent phases of COVID-19. The material from the prospective study consisted of cDNA or gDNA derived from T cells, B-cell-depleted T cells, or PBMCs. The dataset comprised deeply sampled blood TCRbeta repertoires from subjects exposed to, actively infected with, or recovered from COVID-19. A freely available public database, intended as a resource for researchers studying the immune response to SARS-CoV-2, is where the repertoires were released. The samples were drawn from the first 160 participants of the ongoing ImmuneRACE study and from 1,254 subjects provided by 6 global collaborators. A de-identified subject ID, COVID-19 status, age in years and sex were almost always included in the sample metadata. Where HLA class I and class II types were available, the types were taken from metadata supplied by the sample provider, not from assay-based typing.

Trimming removed 4 bases from V and 6 bases from J; the gene matches leave 12 bases unexplained. Via the germline V gene (reference sequence), CDR1 is LGHDT and CDR2 YNNKEL. There are 17 amino acids in the CDR3, from cysteine to phenylalanine inclusive. CDR3 DNA only is kept here, 51 bases in frame from base 1. Whole blood was collected in K2EDTA tubes by collaborating institutions according to the institutions' own protocols. For TCRbeta analysis, collaborator samples were shipped as frozen whole blood, as isolated PBMCs, or as DNA extracted from either sample type. As for this clone: It lacks a known antigen. Base-call qualities are not available, and no considerably larger clone is one nucleotide away.

TCRbeta CDR3 regions were amplified from genomic DNA by means of the immunoSEQ Assay, a bias-controlled multiplex PCR. Per the authors' processing: The number of nucleated cells in each sample was estimated from the amplification of reference gene primers within the assay. To quantify the absolute abundance of each unique TCRbeta CDR3 rearrangement, sequence reads were collapsed and filtered. Productive Simpson clonality was computed per sample as the square root of Simpson's diversity index over productive rearrangements. As stored in TCRdb, this immuneACCESS dataset retains in-frame rearrangements with V and J assigned. A fraction of the clones does not appear; measured against another copy, unresolved V genes explain less than half of the discrepancy, and the remainder lacks a known reason. D and trimming come from the DNA, and the V and J calls and clone size come from that table. The sample contains some 210,000 clones, about four fifths of them found a single time. The ten largest clones add up to roughly 12% of the sample.

Broader findings and caveats from the paper: The amount of clinical and demographic metadata varied by source and participant and was provided uncurated.

The sample consisted of peripheral blood. The V and J genes are TRBV3-1 (or the pseudogene TRBV3-2) and TRBJ1-1; 12 bases in the junction line up with TRBD1. The clonotype was recovered from a woman between 35 and 50 years old with acute or convalescent COVID-19. The CDR3 protein: CASSPTTPGQGAAEAFF. The DNA sequence is given as TGTGCCAGCAGCCCGACAACCCCGGGACAGGGGGCCGCTGAAGCTTTCTTT.